The 7 T cell receptor beta chains below all came from one sample that was sequenced in a study of beta chain features in type 1 diabetes. The authors reverse transcribed all of the isolated RNA, so sequencing captured expressed TCRB transcripts. Measured with immunoSEQ multiplex PCR; TCRdb has only the in-frame clones, and not every one. Here the sample spans about 150,000 clones, about 7.3% being singletons. The sample comprised central memory CD4+ T cells from blood. Receptors were obtained from a man aged 18 to 30 in good health.

CDR3 DNA sequence: TGTGCCAGCAGTTACACCAGACAGGGGCTGGCAGATACGCAGTATTTT. Protein: CASSYTRQGLADTQYF. The rearrangement uses TRBV6-5 and TRBJ2-3; the match to TRBD1 covers 8 bases. Germline-derived CDR1 and CDR2 are MNHEY and SVGAGI. The CDR3 runs 16 residues. V lost 2 bases, J lost 4 bases, and 8 bases stayed unmatched.

This chain uses TRBV28 with TRBJ1-3; TRBD1 might be the D (5 bases). Between the trimmed V and J ends, which lost 5 bases and 3 bases, there was a span of 17 bases. This CDR3 is 16 amino acids long. Germline V gene sequence: CDR1 MDHEN, CDR2 SYDVKM. The DNA for the CDR3 is TGTGCCAGCAGTCAGGGTTCCCGCTCTTTTGGAAACACCATATATTTT. Protein: CASSQGSRSFGNTIYF.

In this sample, this clone turned up a few times. The rearrangement joins TRBV7-2 to TRBJ2-3; TRBD2 matches 8 bases. Germline CDR1 and CDR2: SGHTA and FQGNSA. V was pared by 3 bases and J by 4 bases, with 9 bases of the junction left unmatched. This CDR3 spans 16 amino acids. The CDR3 loop reads CASSFPLGGVADTQYF. CDR3 in DNA: TGTGCCAGCAGCTTCCCCCTCGGGGGGGTGGCAGATACGCAGTATTTT. Full variable domain (missing parts from reference TRBV7-2 and TRBJ2-3): GAGVSQSPSNKVTEKGKDVELRCDPISGHTALYWYRQSLGQGLEFLIYFQGNSAPDKSGLPSDRFSAERTGGSVSTLTIQRTQQEDSAVYLCASSFPLGGVADTQYFGPGTRLTVL.

This clone was picked up a small number of times. The rearrangement links TRBV14 to TRBJ2-1; D unresolved. The CDR3 is 12 amino acids. Germline V CDR1 and CDR2: SGHDN, FVKESK. The V gene lost 4 bases and the J gene lost 5 bases, with 6 bases spanning the gap. CDR3 region: CASSPHHNEQFF. For the CDR3, the DNA is TGTGCCAGCAGCCCACACCACAATGAGCAGTTCTTC.

In its sample, this clone was seen a few times. The chain combines TRBV10-3 with TRBJ1-5; D is ambiguous. With 3 bases removed from V and 7 bases from J, the gap between germline ends came to 19 bases. CDR3 length: 16 amino acids. CDR1 ENHRY and CDR2 SYGVKD come from the germline V gene. The CDR3 nucleotides are TGTGCCATCAGTGAAAGCATAGTGGTTAGGAGCCAGCCCCAGCATTTT. Translated: CAISESIVVRSQPQHF.

There are a few counts of this clone. The chain joins TRBV28 to TRBJ2-7; 7 bases map to TRBD2. Unmatched junction bases numbered 7, after V lost 6 bases and J lost 2 bases. The CDR3 runs 14 residues. Germline loops: CDR1 MDHEN, CDR2 SYDVKM. The CDR3 reads CASRGRGRTYEQYF. CDR3 bases: TGTGCCAGCAGGGGGCGGGGGAGGACCTACGAGCAGTACTTC.

This clone has a handful of counts. The chain is built from TRBV30 and TRBJ1-1, with 9 bases that match TRBD1. The germline gives CDR1 GTSNPN, CDR2 SVGIG (reference sequence). After removal of 3 bases from V and 5 bases from J, the junction contained 7 bases not matched to a gene. The CDR3 covers 14 residues. The CDR3 coding sequence is TGTGCCTGGAGGGGAAACAGGGGGCGGACTGAAGCTTTCTTT. This gives the protein CAWRGNRGRTEAFF.